Sequencing of this T cell receptor beta chain was carried out in a study of blood T cell repertoires in COVID-19. Study at large: Sources were T cells, B-cell-depleted T cells, or PBMCs; the material itself was cDNA or gDNA.

Trimming took 3 bases from V and 3 from J, leaving 12 bases between them. Germline V gene data show CDR1 as KGHSH and CDR2 as LQKENI. There are 15 residues in the CDR3. Donors of Cohort 3 who recovered were those that had two negative PCRs, clearance, or symptom resolution. This clone was seen only a few times. Assay: immunoSEQ multiplex PCR; the TCRdb copy retains only in-frame clones and omits some. The repertoire holds about 410,000 clones, with roughly nine tenths as singletons. The sequencing input was PBMCs or T cells enriched from blood (not recorded which). This rearrangement joins TRBV18 to TRBJ1-5; D may be TRBD1 (6 bases). The receptor was isolated from a woman in her 30s who had recovered from COVID-19. CDR3 DNA: TGTGCCAGCTCACCGACAGGCCCCCTCAATCAGCCCCAGCATTTT. Translated, it gives CASSPTGPLNQPQHF. The entire variable domain, with the rest obtained from reference TRBV18 and TRBJ1-5, is as follows: NAGVMQNPRHLVRRRGQEARLRCSPMKGHSHVYWYRQLPEEGLKFMVYLQKENIIDESGMPKERFSAEFPKEGPSILRIQQVVRGDSAAYFCASSPTGPLNQPQHFGDGTRLSIL.